This TCR beta chain was captured in a study of PD-1 blockade in classical Hodgkin lymphoma. Profiling relied on immunoSEQ multiplex PCR, and the TCRdb table lists in-frame clones only, not all of them. The sample has about 42,000 clones, 60% to 75% seen once; the top ten hold less than 4%. Study results and limitations: As was reported, newly diagnosed patients showed lower baseline TCR diversity than healthy donors did.

Relapse after autologous stem cell transplantation occurred in every patient, and brentuximab vedotin exposure varied. Best responses fell into complete response, partial response or progressive disease. As to this clone: As yet, its antigen is unknown. Other nucleotide sequences in the sample specify the same CDR3.

CDR3 length equals 14 residues. CDR1 and CDR2 (germline): SGHRS, YFSETQ. V lost 0 bases and J lost 1, with 7 bases in between. The chain uses TRBV5-1 and TRBJ1-1; possibly TRBD1 for D (6 bases). The material sequenced was peripheral blood mononuclear cells (PBMCs), taken at baseline. This clonotype was obtained from a human donor with classical Hodgkin lymphoma. CDR3 in DNA: TGCGCCAGCAGCTTGGAAGGGGGGAACACTGAAGCTTTCTTT. It is translated as CASSLEGGNTEAFF.